A single sample is the source of the 2 T cell receptor beta chains below, sequenced in a study of shared clonotypes between healthy human individuals. Clones were sequenced by immunoSEQ multiplex PCR, and TCRdb holds only the in-frame ones, with some missing. The sample holds over a million clones, under 99% seen once. The source material was naive CD4+ T cells sorted from blood. Specified subset: CD45RA+ positively selected. The source is a man between 25 and 39 years old in good health.

The J gene is TRBJ2-2, the V gene TRBV5-6; D gene unclear. V lost 4 bases and J lost 7, with 8 bases in between. CDR1 and CDR2 from the germline V gene are SGHDT and YYEEEE. The CDR3 is made up of 12 amino acids. The CDR3 nucleotides are TGTGCCAGCAGCACTGGGTTCGGGGAGCTGTTTTTT. It is translated as CASSTGFGELFF.

The rearrangement joins TRBV6-5 to TRBJ2-1, with D unclear. Germline CDR1 and CDR2: MNHEY and SVGAGI. V lost 10 bases and J lost 6, with 10 bases in between. This CDR3 region has 11 residues. CDR3 nucleotide sequence: TGTGCCACCCGGGTTGGCAATGAGCAGTTCTTC. Its protein is CATRVGNEQFF.